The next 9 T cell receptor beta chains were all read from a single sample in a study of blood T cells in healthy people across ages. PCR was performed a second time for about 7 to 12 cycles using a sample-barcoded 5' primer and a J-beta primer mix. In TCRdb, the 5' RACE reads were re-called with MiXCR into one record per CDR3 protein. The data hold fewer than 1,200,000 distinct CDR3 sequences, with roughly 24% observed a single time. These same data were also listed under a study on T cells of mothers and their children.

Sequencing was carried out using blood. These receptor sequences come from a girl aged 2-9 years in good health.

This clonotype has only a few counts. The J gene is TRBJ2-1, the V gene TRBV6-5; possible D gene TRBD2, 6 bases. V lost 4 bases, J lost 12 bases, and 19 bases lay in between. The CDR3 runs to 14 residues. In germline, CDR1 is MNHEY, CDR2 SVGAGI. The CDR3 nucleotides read TGTGCCAGCAGTTCGGGCGGGAAGAGGGATGGGCAGTTCTTC. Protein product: CASSSGGKRDGQFF.

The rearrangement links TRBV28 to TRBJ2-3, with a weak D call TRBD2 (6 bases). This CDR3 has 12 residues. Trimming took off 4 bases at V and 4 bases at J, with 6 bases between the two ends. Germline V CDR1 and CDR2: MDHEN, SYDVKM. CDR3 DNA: TGTGCCAGCAGTTGGAGGGCAGATACGCAGTATTTT. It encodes CASSWRADTQYF. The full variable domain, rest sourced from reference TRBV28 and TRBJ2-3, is DVKVTQSSRYLVKRTGEKVFLECVQDMDHENMFWYRQDPGLGLRLIYFSYDVKMKEKGDIPEGYSVSREKKERFSLILESASTNQTSMYLCASSWRADTQYFGPGTRLTVL.

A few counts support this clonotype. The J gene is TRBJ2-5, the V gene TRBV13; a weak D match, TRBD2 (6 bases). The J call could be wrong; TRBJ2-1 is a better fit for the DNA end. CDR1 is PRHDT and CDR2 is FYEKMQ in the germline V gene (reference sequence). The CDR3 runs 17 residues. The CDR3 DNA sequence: TGTGCCAGCAGCTTAGTGGCCGGAGGAGGGCCCTACAATGAGCAGTTCTTC. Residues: CASSLVAGGGPYNEQFF.

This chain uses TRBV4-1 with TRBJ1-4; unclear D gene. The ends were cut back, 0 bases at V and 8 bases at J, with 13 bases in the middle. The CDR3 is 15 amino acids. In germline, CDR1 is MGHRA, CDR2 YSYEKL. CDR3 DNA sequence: TGCGCCAGCAGCCAAGATCCACCGGCGGCCGAAAAACTGTTTTTT. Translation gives CASSQDPPAAEKLFF.

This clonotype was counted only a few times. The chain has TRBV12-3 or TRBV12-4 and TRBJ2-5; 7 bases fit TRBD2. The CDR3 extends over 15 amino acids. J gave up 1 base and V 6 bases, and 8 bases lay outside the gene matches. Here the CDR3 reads CASRVIGLVQETQYF. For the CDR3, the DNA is TGTGCCAGCAGGGTGATAGGACTAGTCCAAGAGACCCAGTACTTC.

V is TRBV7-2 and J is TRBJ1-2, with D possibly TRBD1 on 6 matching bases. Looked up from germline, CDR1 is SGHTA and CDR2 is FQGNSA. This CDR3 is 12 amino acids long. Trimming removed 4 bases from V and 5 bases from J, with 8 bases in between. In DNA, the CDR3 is TGTGCCAGCAGCTCGGACAGATATGGCTACACCTTC. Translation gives CASSSDRYGYTF.

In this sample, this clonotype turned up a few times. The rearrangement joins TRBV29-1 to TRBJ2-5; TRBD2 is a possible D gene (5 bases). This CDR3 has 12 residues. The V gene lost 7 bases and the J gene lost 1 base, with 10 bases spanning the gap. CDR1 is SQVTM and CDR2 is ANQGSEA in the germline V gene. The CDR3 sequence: CSGRTSQETQYF. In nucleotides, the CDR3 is TGCAGCGGCCGGACTTCCCAAGAGACCCAGTACTTC.

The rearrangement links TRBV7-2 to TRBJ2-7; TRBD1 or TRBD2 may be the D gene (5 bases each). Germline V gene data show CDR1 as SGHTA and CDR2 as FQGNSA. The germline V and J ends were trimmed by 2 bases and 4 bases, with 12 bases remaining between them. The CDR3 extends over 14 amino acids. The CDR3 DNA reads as TGTGCCAGCAGCTTAAAAGCCGGGACGTACGAGCAGTACTTC. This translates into CASSLKAGTYEQYF. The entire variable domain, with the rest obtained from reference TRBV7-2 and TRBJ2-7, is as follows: GAGVSQSPSNKVTEKGKDVELRCDPISGHTALYWYRQSLGQGLEFLIYFQGNSAPDKSGLPSDRFSAERTGGSVSTLTIQRTQQEDSAVYLCASSLKAGTYEQYFGPGTRLTVT.

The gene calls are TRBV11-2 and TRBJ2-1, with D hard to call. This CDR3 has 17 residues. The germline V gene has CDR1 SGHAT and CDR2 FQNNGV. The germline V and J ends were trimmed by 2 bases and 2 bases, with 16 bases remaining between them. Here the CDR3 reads CASSLRLATHTYNEQFF. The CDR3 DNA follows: TGTGCCAGCAGCTTACGTCTTGCGACTCATACCTACAATGAGCAGTTCTTC. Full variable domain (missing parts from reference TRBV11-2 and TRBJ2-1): EAGVAQSPRYKIIEKRQSVAFWCNPISGHATLYWYQQILGQGPKLLIQFQNNGVVDDSQLPKDRFSAERLKGVDSTLKIQPAKLEDSAVYLCASSLRLATHTYNEQFFGPGTRLTVL.